This T cell receptor (beta chain) was sequenced in a study of PD-L1 blockade in urothelial cancer (dated by TCRdb to 2016 to 2017). Regarding the study in general: All patients started therapy around 2014 and received atezolizumab 1,200 mg intravenously every 3 weeks. About nine tenths of the roughly 30 patients were males with bladder-origin urothelial cancer, and about two thirds of the roughly 30 reported a prior smoking history. An ECOG performance status of 0 or 1 was recorded for the patients, and 0 to 3 prior chemotherapy regimens had been received by the patients. Blood samples were analyzed at 3 weeks after treatment start (second dose) and at 6 weeks after treatment start. Blood samples yielded a median of roughly 150,000 T cells and more than 80,000 unique TCRs, with median clonality roughly 0.082. Somatic, immune and clinical correlates of response to PD-L1 blockade with atezolizumab in urothelial cancer were the focus of an exploratory multi-omic analysis. Pretreatment tumor samples, along with matched peripheral blood serially collected before and after atezolizumab treatment, were subjected to TCR sequencing. Durable clinical benefit meant progression-free survival longer than 6 months, and TCR features were also tested against progression-free and overall survival. In the same patients, whole exome sequencing and RNA sequencing of pretreatment tumors were performed in addition to TCR sequencing. Several patients achieved durable clinical benefit and 15 to 20 did not. Around 30 patients had pretreatment blood TCR-seq, some 25 had at least one posttreatment blood collection, and some 25 had tumor TCR-seq.

CDR1 and CDR2 are drawn from the germline V gene: SGHRS, YFSETQ. The CDR3 runs 13 amino acids, cysteine and phenylalanine included. The entry retains the CDR3 DNA only, 39 bases that are in frame from base 1. Points on this clone: Its specific antigen is unknown. No much larger clone is present one base from it, and per-base qualities are unavailable.

Synthetic TCR analog templates were spiked into each PCR to estimate absolute template abundance from read counts. Using the immunoSEQ assay, TCRbeta CDR3 regions were amplified from genomic DNA with bias-controlled V and J gene primers. Sequencing of rearranged TCRbeta segments was done at approximately 20X coverage. The paper's processing steps were these. Clustering was used to correct sequencing errors, and CDR3s were annotated against IMGT so that V, D and J genes could be assigned. Only productive TCRbeta rearrangements were used in downstream analyses, excluding out-of-frame or stop-codon sequences. To compute clonality, Shannon entropy was normalized by the log of the number of unique productive sequences and then subtracted from one. Clones differing between time points or between blood and tumor were identified using Fisher's exact test with Benjamini-Hochberg correction, with an adjusted p below 0.01 applied as the threshold. The immuneACCESS repertoire file appears here via TCRdb, limited to in-frame rearrangements. These files lack a portion of the clones; in checked studies, under half of the deficit traces to unresolved V genes, and the cause of the others is not known. V and J calls and clone size are given by that table; D and trimming were obtained from the DNA. The table for this sample lists 70,000 to 75,000 clones; roughly 90% of them were counted only once. The ten biggest clones cover under 6% of the sample.

Results and caveats for the whole study, not just this receptor: Among patients with durable benefit, tumor-associated TCR clones showed greater expansion in peripheral blood 3 weeks after treatment started (n ≈ 23, p = 0.022). Improved progression-free and overall survival was found to be associated with pretreatment peripheral blood TCR clonality below the median. Because of the small sample size (n ≈ 27) and the many exploratory analyses performed, the results are intended to be regarded as hypothesis-generating.

The time point label of this sample denotes: pretreatment peripheral blood. The cohort comprised nearly 30 patients with locally advanced or metastatic urothelial carcinoma treated at Memorial Sloan Kettering on a trial protocol. Peripheral blood mononuclear cells were collected pretreatment and during treatment, with between 1 and 8 total time points obtained per patient. The Qiagen DNeasy Blood extraction kit was used to purify genomic DNA from total PBMCs and tumor samples. Collected pretreatment and during treatment, PBMCs were isolated and stored as previously described. This specimen was PBMCs, taken around atezolizumab (anti-PD-L1) treatment. The chain is assembled from TRBV5-1 and TRBJ2-5, with TRBD1 matching 7 junction bases. The better agreement between TRBJ2-7 and the DNA end casts doubt on the J call. The TCR was taken from a man between 65 and 80 years old with urothelial cancer. The CDR3 protein sequence reads: CATKDRDNYEQYF. The DNA sequence is as follows: TGCGCCACTAAAGACAGGGACAACTACGAGCAGTACTTC.